This T cell receptor (beta chain) was retrieved from a study of blood T cells in healthy people across ages (dated by TCRdb to about 2015). In terms of the full investigation: In model experiments, template switching captured about one uniquely barcoded TCR beta cDNA molecule for every two T cells. To track age-related changes in TCR beta repertoire diversity, the study relied on deep sequencing normalized with unique cDNA molecular identifiers. Four age groups were formed from the donors: young (average 16 years), middle-aged (around 41), aged (about 62) and long-lived (about 80). To avoid experimental bias, donors of different ages were randomly spread across the sequencing lanes. Using the same blood draw, the study looked at two additional independent replicas of 1 million unique cDNA reads for two donors, one aged 18 to 30 and the other aged 80 or older.

On this clonotype itself: The target of this receptor is not known. No much larger clonotype is one base removed from it; base qualities were not supplied.

Overall study results and their limits: A strong correlation was found between observed TCR beta diversity and the percentage of naive T cells measured by flow cytometry. Estimates of total diversity from one million sequenced T cells were regarded as lower bounds and underestimates. Compared with the aged group, the long-lived group had more naive CD4+ T cells, fewer expanded clones and increased TCR diversity, a pattern suggesting age selection. Bulk unsorted PBMC profiling prevented conclusive comparison of naive and antigen-experienced compartments. As age increased, observed TCR beta diversity per million T cells dropped in a roughly linear way, and a significant reduction was already evident by age 40. The CMV infection status of donors was not known, potentially confounding age-related changes in expanded clonotypes.

Systemically healthy Caucasian individuals from Russia, some 38 in total and aged about 6 to 90 years, were included as donors. Each donor gave 8 to 10 milliliters of peripheral blood, drawn into EDTA-treated Vacutainer tubes. Ficoll-Paque density-gradient centrifugation was used to isolate PBMCs, with at least 6.5 million per sample. Total RNA was extracted from PBMCs with Trizol reagent, with at least 5 micrograms obtained per sample. The percentages of naive CD45RAhigh/CD27high T cells were determined by flow cytometry on a PBMC aliquot from every donor. Libraries came from 5' RACE. A second roughly 6 to 11 cycle PCR used a sample-barcoded 5' primer and a J-beta primer mix. A unique molecular identifier was introduced onto each TCR beta cDNA molecule by a template-switch 5' adaptor carrying 12 random nucleotides. At least 2.5 million CDR3-containing paired-end reads were obtained from each sample. First-strand cDNA was synthesized from all RNA with the Mint cDNA synthesis kit, primed by a TRBC-specific oligonucleotide. After uracil-DNA glycosylase treatment, a first 18-cycle PCR used universal primers M1SS and BC2_uni_R on all cDNA. From the authors' description of their analysis: For normalization, 1 million high-quality reads were randomly selected from each sample, with every read carrying a distinct molecular identifier. Reads with shared molecular identifiers were discarded instead of being binned into consensus sequences. MiTCR, set to a Q25 quality threshold and the strictest error-elimination algorithm, was used for CDR3 identification, clonotype clustering and error correction. A nonparametric unseen species model with Euler transformation was used to estimate lower-bound total TCR beta diversity. TCRdb's own reprocessing of the public reads used fastp at Q25 and MiXCR and kept productive beta chains. Rows matching on CDR3 protein sequence are summarized as one entry with the most common DNA and genes. The V and J calls, along with clone size, are taken from TCRdb and not from the paper's own processing. Counted in this sample were 1.5 million to 2 million distinct CDR3 sequences; 30% to 40% of them appeared once. The ten largest clonotypes hold roughly 23% of the sample.

This TCR derives from a human donor in good health. The sample taken for sequencing was blood.

The nucleotide sequence reads TGCGCCAGCAAACAGGGGTCGGACACTGAAGCTTTCTTT. Translated, it gives CASKQGSDTEAFF. The chain is encoded by TRBV5-1 joined to TRBJ1-1, with 7 bases in between that match TRBD1. Ends trimmed: V by 6 bases, J by 3 bases; bases unmatched to a gene: 5. Its CDR3 holds 13 amino acids, cysteine through phenylalanine. CDR3 DNA is the only sequence kept; it has 39 bases, read in frame from the first base. CDR1 and CDR2, looked up from the germline V gene, are SGHRS and YFSETQ.